Listed below are T cell receptor beta chains from one sample, sequenced in a study of blood T cells in healthy people across ages. TCRdb called the 5' RACE reads again in MiXCR, with one record for every CDR3 protein. The sample consists of around 1.5 million distinct CDR3 sequences, 45% to 70% of them appearing once. The sequencing input was blood. Receptor source: a man between 18 and 29 years old in good health. The CDR3 runs from the conserved cysteine through the conserved F or W. The D gene is left open where the match is weak. Rows give clone size only sometimes, using once, few, many, or a class for an expanded clone.

cdr3_length j_call clone_size d_call v_call cdr3_aa cdr3_nt
12 TRBJ1-2 few - TRBV28 CASATDSDGYTF TGTGCCAGCGCGACGGACAGCGATGGCTACACCTTC
17 TRBJ2-1 - TRBD2 TRBV6-6 CASMLPAAGGSSWEQFF TGTGCCAGCATGCTACCGGCGGCGGGAGGGTCTTCATGGGAGCAGTTCTTC
13 TRBJ2-7 - - TRBV2 CASSGGRGHEQYF TGTGCCAGCAGTGGGGGCAGGGGTCACGAGCAGTACTTC
12 TRBJ2-1 - - TRBV29-1 CSGTQGTYEQFF TGCAGCGGTACCCAGGGAACCTACGAGCAGTTCTTC
14 TRBJ2-3 many TRBD2 TRBV7-9 CASRRASGGDTQYF TGTGCCAGTCGCCGGGCTAGCGGAGGAGATACGCAGTATTTT
15 TRBJ2-7 - - TRBV5-6 CASSQTVRGLHEQYF TGTGCCAGCAGCCAGACAGTTCGGGGCCTTCACGAGCAGTACTTC
13 TRBJ2-3 few - TRBV9 CASSAINTDTQYF TGTGCCAGCAGCGCTATCAACACAGATACGCAGTATTTT
17 TRBJ1-1 once TRBD1 TRBV20-1 CSARRTGASLAGTEAFF TGCAGTGCTAGACGGACAGGGGCAAGCCTAGCTGGCACTGAAGCTTTCTTT
14 TRBJ1-2 - - TRBV4-1 CASGPRMGQYGYTF TGCGCCAGCGGCCCTCGAATGGGGCAGTATGGCTACACCTTC
12 TRBJ2-3 - - TRBV11-2 CASSLEGGGEYF TGTGCCAGCAGCTTAGAGGGCGGAGGAGAGTATTTT
14 TRBJ2-2 few - TRBV13 CASQGTPNTGELFF TGTGCCAGCCAAGGGACACCGAACACCGGGGAGCTGTTTTTT
11 TRBJ1-1 - - TRBV20-1 CTRRVNTEAFF TGCACACGGCGGGTAAACACTGAAGCTTTCTTT
15 TRBJ2-3 - TRBD2 TRBV7-8 CASSSGTSDTDTQYF TGTGCCAGCAGCTCGGGGACTAGCGACACAGATACGCAGTATTTT
14 TRBJ2-5 many TRBD2 TRBV20-1 CSASGSGSEETQYF TGCAGTGCTAGTGGAAGCGGGAGTGAAGAGACCCAGTACTTC
16 TRBJ2-7 - - TRBV28 CASSSIHPRQTYEQYF TGTGCCAGCAGTTCTATCCACCCTCGACAGACCTACGAGCAGTACTTC
13 TRBJ1-1 once - TRBV11-2 CASSLVVGAEAFF TGTGCCAGCAGCTTAGTCGTTGGAGCCGAAGCTTTCTTT
17 TRBJ2-7 - - TRBV11-2 CASSLQWSVEGSYEQYF TGTGCCAGCAGCTTACAGTGGTCCGTTGAAGGTTCCTACGAGCAGTACTTC
13 TRBJ2-5 many - TRBV7-8 CASSSRGQETQYF TGTGCCAGCAGCTCAAGGGGCCAAGAGACCCAGTACTTC
12 TRBJ2-3 many - TRBV12-5 CASGLRADTQYF TGTGCTAGTGGTTTGCGAGCAGATACGCAGTATTTT
16 TRBJ2-2 once TRBD1 TRBV7-2 CASSWGQGEGTGELFF TGTGCCAGCAGCTGGGGACAGGGGGAAGGCACCGGGGAGCTGTTTTTT
16 TRBJ1-6 once TRBD1 TRBV11-2 CASSSYSGGSGSPLHF TGTGCCAGCAGCTCATACTCAGGGGGATCAGGCTCACCCCTCCACTTT
15 TRBJ2-5 few TRBD2 TRBV5-5 CASSRSWGGQETQYF TGTGCCAGCAGCCGGTCGTGGGGGGGACAAGAGACCCAGTACTTC
14 TRBJ1-1 - - TRBV20-1 CSASGGQKNTEAFF TGCAGTGCTAGTGGGGGGCAGAAAAACACTGAAGCTTTCTTT
15 TRBJ2-3 - - TRBV20-1 CSARVREPYTDTQYF TGCAGTGCTAGAGTAAGGGAGCCATACACAGATACGCAGTATTTT
14 TRBJ2-7 - - TRBV30 CAWESYTGFGEQYF TGTGCCTGGGAATCCTACACAGGGTTTGGCGAGCAGTACTTC